Listed below are T cell receptor beta chains from one sample, sequenced in a study of T cell responses to AZD1222 COVID-19 vaccine. Repertoires were generated with immunoSEQ multiplex PCR, while TCRdb's copy carries only in-frame clones and drops some. Counted here are about 98,000 clones, approximately 86% occurring once; the ten biggest clones make up approximately 5%. Sequencing used peripheral blood, obtained on day 0 of AZD1222 vaccination. The receptor set was obtained from an adult in good health. Both conserved end residues are part of each CDR3. A D gene is named only where the DNA matches it firmly. Clone sizes are given selectively: once, few, many, or a class where the clone is expanded.

.	TRBV5-1	13	.	TRBJ1-5	TGCGCCAGCAGCTCTAACCCCGACAGTTCCCAGCATTTT	CASSSNPDSSQHF
.	TRBV3-1/TRBV3-2	14	.	TRBJ1-2	TGTGCCAGCAGCCAAGCTCGGGGCGCCTATGGCTACACCTTC	CASSQARGAYGYTF
.	TRBV5-6	11	.	TRBJ2-5	TGTGCCAGCAGCTTCTTGGGGACCCAGTACTTC	CASSFLGTQYF
.	TRBV7-8	15	once	TRBJ2-3	TGTGCCAGCAGCTTAGAGGTCAGAACAACAGATACGCAGTATTTT	CASSLEVRTTDTQYF
.	TRBV7-9	13	.	TRBJ1-1	TGTGCCAGCAGCTTAGTGGCGGAGAGTGAAGCTTTCTTT	CASSLVAESEAFF
.	TRBV4-2	15	.	TRBJ1-5	TGTGCCAGCAGCCAAGACGTGAGGGGCAATCAGCCCCAGCATTTT	CASSQDVRGNQPQHF
.	TRBV28	21	.	TRBJ1-6	TGTGCCAGCAGTTTCCCCGGGACCGGGGTAACAGTTAGCTCCTATAATTCACCCCTCCACTTT	CASSFPGTGVTVSSYNSPLHF
TRBD2	TRBV6-6	14	.	TRBJ2-1	TGTGCCAGCAGTTACAAGCGGGGGGGCGGTGAGCAGTTCTTC	CASSYKRGGGEQFF
.	TRBV30	11	.	TRBJ1-4	TGTGCCTGGAGTCGGGATGAAAAACTGTTTTTT	CAWSRDEKLFF
.	TRBV20-1	12	.	TRBJ1-2	TGCAGTGCTAGTGTTCAGGGGTATGGCTACACCTTC	CSASVQGYGYTF
TRBD2	TRBV5-1	15	.	TRBJ2-2	TGCGCCAGCAGCCCCCGGACTAGCGGGGGTGGGGAGCTGTTTTTT	CASSPRTSGGGELFF
.	TRBV5-1	17	.	TRBJ1-3	TGCGCCAGCAGCTTGGGGTACAGTCGAATTTCTGGAAACACCATATATTTT	CASSLGYSRISGNTIYF
TRBD1	TRBV5-6	15	once	TRBJ2-5	TGTGCCAGCAGCAAGACACAGGGGGCTGGAGAGACCCAGTACTTC	CASSKTQGAGETQYF
TRBD2	TRBV27	17	.	TRBJ2-1	TGTGCCAGCAGTTCACCAACGGGGACTAGTAAATACAATGAGCAGTTCTTC	CASSSPTGTSKYNEQFF
.	TRBV11-3	14	.	TRBJ2-3	TGTGCCAGCAGCTTACATTTTGAAACAGATACGCAGTATTTT	CASSLHFETDTQYF
.	TRBV19	17	once	TRBJ2-2	TGTGCCAGTAGTATCCCCAGGGGCCTGGCGAACACCGGGGAGCTGTTTTTT	CASSIPRGLANTGELFF
.	TRBV4-3	15	.	TRBJ1-2	TGCGCCAGCAGCCAGCTGCGGGGGGGCGGCTATGGCTACACCTTC	CASSQLRGGGYGYTF
TRBD1	TRBV6-5	16	once	TRBJ2-2	TGTGCCAGCAGTTCAAGGGGGCCGCTTGATTCCGGGGAGCTGTTTTTT	CASSSRGPLDSGELFF
TRBD1	TRBV7-2	14	.	TRBJ1-3	TGTGCCAGCAGCGTAGACAGGGGAGGAAACACCATATATTTT	CASSVDRGGNTIYF
TRBD2	TRBV18	16	.	TRBJ2-3	TGTGCCAGCTCAGCAACCGGGACTAGCGCCACAGATACGCAGTATTTT	CASSATGTSATDTQYF
.	TRBV19	14	.	TRBJ2-2	TGTGCCAGTAACGACAGATCGAACACCGGGGAGCTGTTTTTT	CASNDRSNTGELFF
TRBD2	TRBV5-1	16	.	TRBJ2-7	TGCGCCAGCAGCCCGGCCTCTAGCGGGAGTACCCACGAGCAGTACTTC	CASSPASSGSTHEQYF
.	TRBV5-6	14	.	TRBJ2-2	TGTGCCAGCAGCTTAGGCGGAGGTAGCCGGGAGCTGTTTTTT	CASSLGGGSRELFF
.	TRBV7-9	14	many	TRBJ2-2	TGTGCCAGCAGCTTAGTGTGGGGTTCCGGGGAGCTGTTTTTT	CASSLVWGSGELFF
.	TRBV12-1	15	.	TRBJ2-7	TGTGCCAGCAGCTTTAGGACTAGCGGGGGGAACGAGCAGTACTTC	CASSFRTSGGNEQYF
.	TRBV4-1	16	.	TRBJ2-7	TGCGCCAGCAGCCAAGATCAAGAGTCGAGCTCCTACGAGCAGTACTTC	CASSQDQESSSYEQYF
.	TRBV7-2	13	few	TRBJ2-2	TGTGCCAGCAGCTCGAAGAACACCGGGGAGCTGTTTTTT	CASSSKNTGELFF
.	TRBV2	13	few	TRBJ1-1	TGTGCCATGACAAGGGATCTGAACACTGAAGCTTTCTTT	CAMTRDLNTEAFF
TRBD1	TRBV9	15	.	TRBJ1-2	TGTGCCAGCAGCGGATGGGACAGGGATGACTATGGCTACACCTTC	CASSGWDRDDYGYTF
.	TRBV7-2	14	.	TRBJ2-1	TGTGCCAGCAGCTTAATAGTCTCAGGCCATGAGCAGTTCTTC	CASSLIVSGHEQFF
TRBD1	TRBV7-9	15	.	TRBJ1-2	TGTGCCAGCAGCCCCGACAGGGGCACTAACTATGGCTACACCTTC	CASSPDRGTNYGYTF
.	TRBV19	14	.	TRBJ2-7	TGTGCCAGTAGTATAGAAAATAGAGCCTACGAGCAGTACTTC	CASSIENRAYEQYF
TRBD1	TRBV7-8	15	.	TRBJ1-1	TGTGCCAGCAGCTTAGAAACAGGGGGCAAGCCTGAAGCTTTCTTT	CASSLETGGKPEAFF
TRBD1	TRBV27	15	.	TRBJ1-2	TGTGCCAGCAATAGAAGACAGGGGGGGTTCTATGGCTACACCTTC	CASNRRQGGFYGYTF
TRBD1	TRBV24-1	14	.	TRBJ2-1	TGTGCCACCGGGGGACAGGGTATCAACAATGAGCAGTTCTTC	CATGGQGINNEQFF
TRBD2	TRBV5-1	18	.	TRBJ2-7	TGCGCCAGCAGCTTTTTACCCAGTAGCATAGCGGGAACCTACGAGCAGTACTTC	CASSFLPSSIAGTYEQYF
.	TRBV5-1	13	.	TRBJ2-5	TGCGCCAGCAGCTTGACGTCAGAAGAGACCCAGTACTTC	CASSLTSEETQYF
.	TRBV24-1	16	.	TRBJ2-1	TGTGCCACCAGTGATTTGAGGGGGGGCTCCTACAATGAGCAGTTCTTC	CATSDLRGGSYNEQFF
TRBD1	TRBV4-2	14	.	TRBJ2-1	TGTGCCAGCAGCCAAGAACAGGGGAGAAATGAGCAGTTCTTC	CASSQEQGRNEQFF
.	TRBV11-2	16	.	TRBJ2-1	TGTGCCAGCAGCTTTTTACGAGCGGAGATCTACAATGAGCAGTTCTTC	CASSFLRAEIYNEQFF
.	TRBV3-1/TRBV3-2	15	.	TRBJ1-1	TGTGCCAGCAGCCAAGCGGCGCTGGGGGACACTGAAGCTTTCTTT	CASSQAALGDTEAFF
TRBD2	TRBV7-9	17	.	TRBJ2-5	TGTGCCAGCAGCTTACCCCGAAGCGGGAGGGCCTTAGAGACCCAGTACTTC	CASSLPRSGRALETQYF
TRBD2	TRBV28	15	.	TRBJ2-7	TGTGCCAGCAGCCCCCCTAGCGGGAATGCCTACGAGCAGTACTTC	CASSPPSGNAYEQYF
.	TRBV12-3/TRBV12-4	13	.	TRBJ1-1	TGTGCCAGCAGTTTTACCTTGAACACTGAAGCTTTCTTT	CASSFTLNTEAFF
.	TRBV30	13	.	TRBJ1-5	TGTGCCTGGAGTGTTAACGGGGAACAGCCCCAGCATTTT	CAWSVNGEQPQHF
.	TRBV28	12	.	TRBJ2-7	TGTGCCAGCAAGGGCACTCCCTACGAGCAGTACTTC	CASKGTPYEQYF
.	TRBV9	15	.	TRBJ2-2	TGTGCCAGCAGCAATCTCGCAGGGAGGACCGGGGAGCTGTTTTTT	CASSNLAGRTGELFF
.	TRBV25-1	13	once	TRBJ1-5	TGTGCCAGCAGTGCCGCCACTGCTCAGCCCCAGCATTTT	CASSAATAQPQHF
.	TRBV27	14	.	TRBJ2-5	TGTGCCAGCAGCCCCACGACTAGGGGAGGGACCCAGTACTTC	CASSPTTRGGTQYF
.	TRBV7-8	14	.	TRBJ2-7	TGTGCCAGCAGCGTCGGACACCGCTCCTACGAGCAGTACTTC	CASSVGHRSYEQYF
.	TRBV12-3/TRBV12-4	12	.	TRBJ2-7	TGTGCCAGCAGTTTTCTCTCCTACGAGCAGTACTTC	CASSFLSYEQYF
TRBD1	TRBV28	15	.	TRBJ1-4	TGTGCCAGCAGTTCCTCCGGGACAGGGCATGAAAAACTGTTTTTT	CASSSSGTGHEKLFF
.	TRBV7-6	16	.	TRBJ1-3	TGTGCCAGCAGCTTAGGGCAGGGGACTACTGGAAACACCATATATTTT	CASSLGQGTTGNTIYF
.	TRBV7-9	17	.	TRBJ1-3	TGTGCCAGCGGCCCACAGGGTTTCTCGAGCCCTGGAAACACCATATATTTT	CASGPQGFSSPGNTIYF